This T cell receptor beta chain was documented in a study of cytomegalovirus exposure and HLA in healthy donors. This PCR relied on a set of 60 Vbeta primers and 13 Jbeta primers. Clones were sequenced by immunoSEQ multiplex PCR, and TCRdb holds only the in-frame ones, with some missing. The table shows 150,000 to 200,000 clones, with less than 75% occurring only once. Per germline, CDR1 MNHEY and CDR2 SMNVEV (reference sequence). CDR3 length: 14 residues. V shed 7 bases and J 7 bases; nucleotides not matched to a gene: 9. Sequenced material: PBMCs. This sequence joins TRBV27 and TRBJ2-2, with 7 bases identical to TRBD1. This receptor was identified in a girl aged 10 to 17 in good health and CMV-seronegative. CDR3 coding DNA: TGTGCCAGCAAATCAACACAGGGGAGCGGGGAGCTGTTTTTT. It specifies CASKSTQGSGELFF.